The clone carrying this T cell receptor (beta chain) was detected only a few times. TCRdb called the 5' RACE reads again in MiXCR, with one record for every CDR3 protein. The table records 690,000 or so distinct CDR3 sequences, over 5% of them present only once. The data were obtained in a study of identical twins. The source material was naive T cells sorted from blood. The clonotype was recovered from a man aged 18 to 30 in good health.

CDR3 in DNA: TGTGCCAGCAGTTTAGGGCGACAATCGTACCAAGAGACCCAGTACTTC. It codes for CASSLGRQSYQETQYF. This chain links TRBV12-3 or TRBV12-4 with TRBJ2-5; D gene ambiguous. V was cut by 1 base and J by 0 bases, with 12 bases left in between. The CDR3 runs 16 residues.